The 9 T cell receptor beta chains listed next were all sequenced from one sample in a study of OX40 agonist ivuxolimab in advanced cancers. TCRdb's copy holds only in-frame clones and misses some; the assay was immunoSEQ multiplex PCR. The table shows fewer than 110,000 clones, with approximately 90% occurring only once. Specimen: CD4+ or CD8+ T cells sorted from blood, collected in a trial of the OX40 agonist ivuxolimab. These receptors came from an adult with an advanced solid tumor such as melanoma, head and neck, liver or kidney cancer.

This clone was seen once. V gene TRBV6-4 combines with J gene TRBJ2-2, with D perhaps assigned TRBD1 or TRBD2 (6 bases each). The CDR3 extends over 16 amino acids. CDR1 is MRHNA and CDR2 is SNTAGT in the germline V gene. Trimming took off 10 bases at V and 7 bases at J, with 25 bases between the two ends. The CDR3 nucleotides read TGTGCCACCGGGAAAGAGCCGGGGGCGATGGTCGGGGAGCTGTTTTTT. Translated, it gives CATGKEPGAMVGELFF.

This clone is a singleton in its sample. The chain combines TRBV28 with TRBJ1-4, with TRBD1 matching 10 bases. The CDR3 sequence is 14 residues long. The V segment lost 8 bases and the J segment 7 bases; nucleotides outside the gene matches: 7. In germline, CDR1 is MDHEN, CDR2 SYDVKM. CDR3 sequence reads: CASGPGQGIEKLFF. CDR3 nucleotides: TGTGCCAGCGGGCCGGGACAGGGGATTGAAAAACTGTTTTTT. Filled out from reference TRBV28 and TRBJ1-4, the complete variable domain reads DVKVTQSSRYLVKRTGEKVFLECVQDMDHENMFWYRQDPGLGLRLIYFSYDVKMKEKGDIPEGYSVSREKKERFSLILESASTNQTSMYLCASGPGQGIEKLFFGSGTQLSVL.

CDR3 residues: CATRPGTVNTEAFF. The CDR3, as DNA: TGTGCCACCAGACCCGGGACAGTGAACACTGAAGCTTTCTTT. The genes are TRBV6-5 and TRBJ1-1, with TRBD1 matching 7 bases. The CDR3 contains 14 residues. CDR1 and CDR2 from the germline V gene are MNHEY and SVGAGI. V shed 10 bases, J shed 0 bases, and the junction held 8 bases outside the gene matches.

This chain uses TRBV18 with TRBJ2-2; D is unresolved. Germline V gene lookup returns CDR1 KGHSH and CDR2 LQKENI. The V gene lost 3 bases and the J gene lost 1 base, with 3 bases spanning the gap. CDR3 length: 13 amino acids. CDR3 sequence (DNA): TGTGCCAGCTCACCGGGGAACACCGGGGAGCTGTTTTTT. Protein product: CASSPGNTGELFF.

V usage is TRBV11-2 and J usage is TRBJ2-3; 11 bases align to TRBD1. V was clipped by 2 bases and J by 5 bases; unmatched bases: 6. CDR1 SGHAT and CDR2 FQNNGV come from the germline V gene. There are 16 residues in the CDR3. CDR3: CASSLRGQGAKDTQYF. The DNA of the CDR3 is TGTGCCAGCAGCTTACGAGGACAGGGGGCGAAAGATACGCAGTATTTT.

V usage is TRBV18 and J usage is TRBJ2-3, with D hard to call. The CDR3 extends over 14 amino acids. Between the trimmed V and J ends, which lost 3 bases and 0 bases, there was a span of 7 bases. Per germline, CDR1 KGHSH and CDR2 LQKENI. The CDR3 bases are TGTGCCAGCTCACCCTTACGCAGCACAGATACGCAGTATTTT. This encodes CASSPLRSTDTQYF.

The chain is built from TRBV28 and TRBJ1-1; D remains ambiguous. The germline gives CDR1 MDHEN, CDR2 SYDVKM. Trimming cost V 1 base and J 5 bases, with 5 bases left between them. The CDR3 runs 12 residues. The CDR3 sequence is CASSLLETEAFF. The CDR3 region has the DNA TGTGCCAGCAGTTTATTAGAGACTGAAGCTTTCTTT.

This chain links TRBV30 with TRBJ2-7; maybe TRBD2 (6 bases). Per the germline V gene, CDR1 is GTSNPN and CDR2 is SVGIG (reference sequence). This CDR3 has 13 residues. V was shortened by 1 base and J by 4 bases, with 11 bases between the two germline ends. CDR3 DNA: TGTGCCTGGAGTGGGGGGGAGAAGTACGAGCAGTACTTC. This sequence encodes CAWSGGEKYEQYF.

By proportion, this clone is large. The J gene is TRBJ2-5, the V gene TRBV4-1, with 11 bases that match TRBD1. The CDR3 runs 18 residues. Looked up from germline, CDR1 is MGHRA and CDR2 is YSYEKL. V was pared by 3 bases and J by 5 bases, with 14 bases of the junction left unmatched. CDR3 protein: CASSHPEEDRGPGETQYF. Written as DNA, the CDR3 is TGCGCCAGCAGCCATCCCGAAGAGGACAGGGGGCCGGGGGAGACCCAGTACTTC.